One TCR beta chain is described in this entry. The CDR3 totals 16 residues. Germline V gives CDR1 ENHRY, CDR2 SYGVKD. J gave up 0 bases and V 6 bases, and 5 bases lay outside the gene matches. This sample is drawn from a study of T cells after somatic rescue of genetic block. Clones were read by immunoSEQ multiplex PCR, and TCRdb kept only the in-frame ones, dropping some. The data contain 80,000 to 100,000 clones, approximately 90% of them singletons. The chain recombines TRBV10-3 with TRBJ1-1, with TRBD1 matching 12 bases. The sample taken for sequencing was peripheral blood mononuclear cells (PBMCs). This TCR was sampled from a woman in her late teens or twenties. CDR3 DNA sequence: TGTGCCATCAGCCGGGACAGGGGGCGGGTGAACACTGAAGCTTTCTTT. This sequence encodes CAISRDRGRVNTEAFF.